This T cell receptor (beta chain) was found in a study of CD8 T cells in Susac syndrome (dated by TCRdb to the late 2010s). Concerning the study at large: Whether CD8+ T cell activation and differentiation in Susac syndrome was antigen driven was tested using repertoire sequencing.

Points on this clonotype: The antigen this receptor binds is unknown. Base quality data are lacking; no much larger clone is found one base away.

Beyond this particular receptor, the publication reports: The TCR sequencing and HLA analysis was acknowledged to have included a relatively small number of individuals.

High-throughput TCR beta sequencing profiled peripheral blood CD8+ and CD4+ T cells from healthy donors, Susac syndrome patients and multiple sclerosis patients. Healthy donors were included as age- and sex-matched controls. Bulk CD8+ and CD4+ T cells were purified magnetically by negative isolation, whereas CD8+ TEMRA cells were enriched by FACS. Blood was collected in EDTA tubes and processed within 24 hours, with PBMCs isolated through density gradient centrifugation. PBMCs intended for TCR sequencing were cryopreserved in liquid nitrogen and were subsequently thawed in a 37 degrees C water bath. A purity of at least 90% was achieved for sorted or isolated CD4+, CD8+ and CD8+ TEMRA cells. RNA was extracted with the RNeasy kit and roughly 0.45 to 1 ug was reverse transcribed using random hexamers. The immunoSEQ multiplex PCR assay, which covers 54 Vbeta and 13 Jbeta segments, was used to amplify TCR beta CDR3 regions. PCR amplification bias was corrected using a synthetic template baseline for primer optimization and computational correction. Processing in the source paper ran as follows. Reads were annotated to V, D and J genes according to IMGT and were analyzed with immunoSEQ Analyzer, with only productive sequences retained. Clonality was calculated as one minus the Shannon entropy normalized by log2 of the number of productive unique sequences. Public and private clones were assessed among the 100 most prevalent clones of each patient and control. A clone was defined as Susac-specific if it was absent from the healthy and MS cohorts, from about 1,100 published viral clones and from other ImmuneACCESS disease sequences. TCRdb reprocessed the public reads (quality trimming at Q25 with fastp, clone calling with MiXCR) and kept in-frame beta chains. Identical CDR3 protein sequences are pooled into one entry, listed with their most common genes and DNA. TCRdb's processing, not the authors', yielded these V and J calls. The sample table contains about 140,000 distinct CDR3 sequences; only one count was recorded for approximately 93% of them. The ten largest make up more than 0.065% of the sample.

The germline V gene sets CDR1 to MDHEN and CDR2 to SYDVKM. Relative to germline, V is 4 bases shorter and J is 8 bases shorter, with 14 bases between their ends. The CDR3 sequence holds 13 residues, the cysteine and phenylalanine included. CDR3 DNA is the only sequence kept; it has 39 bases, read in frame from the first base. The sample comprised CD4+ T cells from PBMCs. The clonotype was recovered from a human donor in good health. Recombination linked TRBV28 to TRBJ1-2, and perhaps TRBD1 as D gene, on 6 matching bases. The CDR3 protein: CASSSGVRIGYTF. The nucleotides read TGTGCCAGCAGTTCAGGGGTGAGAATCGGCTACACCTTC.